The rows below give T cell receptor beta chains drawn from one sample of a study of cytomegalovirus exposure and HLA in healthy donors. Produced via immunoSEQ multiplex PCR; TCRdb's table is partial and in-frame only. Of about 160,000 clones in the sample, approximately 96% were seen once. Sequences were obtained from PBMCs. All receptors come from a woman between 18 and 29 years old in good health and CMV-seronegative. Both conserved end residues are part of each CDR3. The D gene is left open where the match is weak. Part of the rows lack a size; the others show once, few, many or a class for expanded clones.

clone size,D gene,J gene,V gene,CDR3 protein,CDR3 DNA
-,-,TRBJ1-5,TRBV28,CASATEFNQPQHF,TGTGCCAGCGCGACAGAATTCAATCAGCCCCAGCATTTT
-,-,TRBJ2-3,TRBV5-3,CARSLRDLMAADTQYF,TGTGCCAGAAGCCTTCGGGACTTAATGGCGGCAGATACGCAGTATTTT
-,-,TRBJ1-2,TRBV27,CASSLRTGTPLEYGYTF,TGTGCCAGCAGTCTAAGAACAGGGACCCCGTTGGAGTATGGCTACACCTTC
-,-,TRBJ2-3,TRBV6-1,CASSEVGAFSTDTQYF,TGTGCCAGCAGTGAAGTGGGGGCTTTTTCTACGGATACGCAGTATTTT
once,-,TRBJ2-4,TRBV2,CASSGAQGVKNIQYF,TGTGCCAGCAGTGGAGCACAGGGTGTCAAAAACATTCAGTACTTC
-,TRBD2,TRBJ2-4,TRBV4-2,CASSGLAGGGDIQYF,TGTGCCAGCAGTGGACTAGCGGGGGGAGGGGACATTCAGTACTTC
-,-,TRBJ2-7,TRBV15,CATSREQGQYEQYF,TGTGCCACCAGCAGAGAGCAGGGGCAGTACGAGCAGTACTTC
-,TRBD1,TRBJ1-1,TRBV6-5,CASSYSMGQDNTEAFF,TGTGCCAGCAGTTACTCGATGGGACAGGACAACACTGAAGCTTTCTTT
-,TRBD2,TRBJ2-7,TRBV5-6,CASSLFFLAGGFDEQYF,TGTGCCAGCAGCTTGTTCTTTCTAGCGGGGGGCTTCGACGAGCAGTACTTC
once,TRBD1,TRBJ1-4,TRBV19,CASSPQGWSEKLFF,TGTGCCAGTAGTCCACAGGGGTGGAGTGAAAAACTGTTTTTT
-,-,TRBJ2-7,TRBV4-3,CASSQQLTVSYEQYF,TGCGCCAGCAGCCAACAATTGACAGTTTCCTACGAGCAGTACTTC
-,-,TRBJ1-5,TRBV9,CASSPFRESQPQHF,TGTGCCAGCAGCCCTTTCCGGGAAAGTCAGCCCCAGCATTTT
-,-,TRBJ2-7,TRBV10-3,CAISDQGYEQYF,TGTGCCATCAGTGATCAGGGTTACGAGCAGTACTTC
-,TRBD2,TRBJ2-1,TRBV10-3,CAISELGLAGYNEQFF,TGTGCCATCAGTGAGTTGGGACTAGCGGGTTACAATGAGCAGTTCTTC
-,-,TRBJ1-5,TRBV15,CATSRDMAQPQHF,TGTGCCACCAGCAGAGATATGGCTCAGCCCCAGCATTTT
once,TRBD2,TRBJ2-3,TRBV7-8,CASSTRLAGEGDTQYF,TGTGCCAGCAGCACCCGACTAGCGGGGGAAGGAGATACGCAGTATTTT
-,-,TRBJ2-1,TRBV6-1,CASSENAYRNEQFF,TGTGCCAGCAGTGAAAATGCCTACCGGAATGAGCAGTTCTTC
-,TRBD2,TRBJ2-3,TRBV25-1,CASSPRTSGLTDTQYF,TGTGCCAGCAGTCCCCGGACTAGCGGCCTCACAGATACGCAGTATTTT
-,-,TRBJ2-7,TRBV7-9,CASSLRLAQVTDEQYF,TGTGCCAGCAGCTTACGGCTAGCTCAAGTCACCGACGAGCAGTACTTC
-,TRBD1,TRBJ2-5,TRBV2,CASSDPTGLQWTQYF,TGTGCCAGCAGTGACCCGACAGGGCTCCAGTGGACCCAGTACTTC
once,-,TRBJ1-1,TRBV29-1,CSVEGGRGNTEAFF,TGCAGCGTTGAAGGGGGGCGTGGGAACACTGAAGCTTTCTTT
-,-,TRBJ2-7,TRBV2,CASCSQGGSYEQYF,TGTGCCAGCTGCTCCCAGGGGGGCTCCTACGAGCAGTACTTC
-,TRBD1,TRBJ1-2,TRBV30,CAWRGQGIHYGYTF,TGTGCCTGGAGGGGACAGGGGATTCACTATGGCTACACCTTC
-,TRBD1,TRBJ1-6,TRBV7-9,CASSIDRDNSPLHF,TGTGCCAGCAGCATTGACAGGGATAATTCACCCCTCCACTTT
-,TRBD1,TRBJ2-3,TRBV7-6,CASSLARDRGPYF,TGTGCCAGCAGCTTAGCCAGGGACAGGGGACCGTATTTT
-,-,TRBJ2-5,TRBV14,CASSEAPNWASRTQETQYF,TGTGCCAGCAGTGAAGCTCCCAATTGGGCTAGCCGTACTCAAGAGACCCAGTACTTC
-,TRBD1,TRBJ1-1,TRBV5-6,CASSLGRGLMNTEAFF,TGTGCCAGCAGCTTAGGTAGGGGGCTCATGAACACTGAAGCTTTCTTT
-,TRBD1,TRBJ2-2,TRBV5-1,CASTPGGPVGELFF,TGCGCCAGCACACCAGGGGGCCCGGTCGGGGAGCTGTTTTTT
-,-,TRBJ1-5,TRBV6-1,CASDKQGLPNQPQHF,TGTGCCAGCGATAAACAGGGCCTCCCCAATCAGCCCCAGCATTTT
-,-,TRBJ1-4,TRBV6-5,CASRTLRRANEKLFF,TGTGCCAGCAGGACTCTTAGGCGGGCTAATGAAAAACTGTTTTTT
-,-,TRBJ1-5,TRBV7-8,CASSLGSGGWDQPQHF,TGTGCCAGCAGCTTAGGTTCGGGGGGATGGGATCAGCCCCAGCATTTT
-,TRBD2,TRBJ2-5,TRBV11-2,CASSEGLAGAQETQYF,TGTGCCAGCAGCGAAGGACTAGCGGGGGCACAAGAGACCCAGTACTTC
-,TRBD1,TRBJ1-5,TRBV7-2,CASSLENRGSNQPQHF,TGTGCCAGCAGCTTGGAGAACAGGGGGAGCAATCAGCCCCAGCATTTT
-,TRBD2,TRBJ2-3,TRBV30,CAWRAGGGTDTQYF,TGTGCCTGGAGGGCGGGGGGTGGCACAGATACGCAGTATTTT
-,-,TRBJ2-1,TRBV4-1,CASSHQQEYEQFF,TGCGCCAGCAGCCACCAACAGGAGTACGAGCAGTTCTTC
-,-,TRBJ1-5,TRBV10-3,CAIGREGNQPQHF,TGTGCCATCGGCAGGGAAGGCAATCAGCCCCAGCATTTT
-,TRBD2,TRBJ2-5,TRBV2,CASAKPLAGKETQYF,TGTGCCAGCGCAAAGCCTCTAGCGGGTAAAGAGACCCAGTACTTC
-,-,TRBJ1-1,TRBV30,CAWSVGSMNTEAFF,TGTGCCTGGAGTGTGGGTAGCATGAACACTGAAGCTTTCTTT
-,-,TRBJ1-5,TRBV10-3,CAISEGGGFNQPQHF,TGTGCCATCAGTGAAGGGGGGGGGTTCAATCAGCCCCAGCATTTT
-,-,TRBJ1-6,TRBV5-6,CASSLRQHYNSPLHF,TGTGCCAGCAGCTTGCGACAGCATTATAATTCACCCCTCCACTTT
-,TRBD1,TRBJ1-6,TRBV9,CASSVAGGGRDNSPLHF,TGTGCCAGCAGCGTAGCGGGAGGGGGCAGGGATAATTCACCCCTCCACTTT
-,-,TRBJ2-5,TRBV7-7,CASSLSASGETQYF,TGTGCTAGCAGCTTAAGTGCGTCGGGGGAGACCCAGTACTTC
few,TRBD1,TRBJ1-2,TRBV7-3,CASSQGTGSIYGYTF,TGTGCCAGCAGCCAGGGGACAGGGTCGATCTATGGCTACACCTTC
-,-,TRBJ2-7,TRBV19,CASSIRSFGYEQYF,TGTGCCAGTAGTATTCGGTCCTTCGGCTACGAGCAGTACTTC
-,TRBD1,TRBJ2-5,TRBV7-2,CASSSQGAPIGETQYF,TGTGCCAGCAGCTCCCAGGGGGCCCCAATTGGGGAGACCCAGTACTTC
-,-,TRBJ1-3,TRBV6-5,CASHPGFGNTIYF,TGTGCCAGCCACCCAGGGTTCGGAAACACCATATATTTT
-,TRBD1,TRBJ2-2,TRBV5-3,CARSFSLGTEVNTGELFF,TGTGCCAGAAGCTTTTCATTAGGGACAGAGGTTAACACCGGGGAGCTGTTTTTT
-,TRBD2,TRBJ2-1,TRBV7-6,CASSLIGQRGDEQFF,TGTGCCAGCAGCTTAATAGGGCAGCGGGGGGATGAGCAGTTCTTC
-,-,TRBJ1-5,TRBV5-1,CASSFRGAPNQPQHF,TGCGCCAGCAGCTTCCGGGGGGCTCCCAATCAGCCCCAGCATTTT
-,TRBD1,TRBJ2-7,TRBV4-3,CASSQARTGVEQYF,TGCGCCAGCAGCCAAGCGAGGACAGGGGTCGAGCAGTACTTC
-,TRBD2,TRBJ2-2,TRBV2,CAGRGELAPAGGPGELFF,TGTGCCGGACGGGGGGAGCTCGCTCCAGCGGGGGGACCCGGGGAGCTGTTTTTT
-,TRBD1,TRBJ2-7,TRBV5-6,CASSLKWTGTSDEQYF,TGTGCCAGCAGCCTGAAATGGACAGGGACCTCGGACGAGCAGTACTTC
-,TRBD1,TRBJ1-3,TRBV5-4,CASSLGQEIRRNTIYF,TGTGCCAGCAGCCTAGGACAGGAGATACGAAGAAACACCATATATTTT
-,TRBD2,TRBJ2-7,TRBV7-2,CASSSSGGTYEQYF,TGTGCCAGCAGCTCGAGCGGGGGGACCTACGAGCAGTACTTC
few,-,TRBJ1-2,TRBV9,CASSSRQIWGDYGYTF,TGTGCCAGCAGCTCCCGACAGATCTGGGGGGACTATGGCTACACCTTC
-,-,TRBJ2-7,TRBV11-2,CASSLDGAGEQYF,TGTGCCAGCAGCTTAGATGGTGCAGGCGAGCAGTACTTC
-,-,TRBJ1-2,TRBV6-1,CASRESGDYGYTF,TGTGCCAGCAGAGAGTCAGGTGACTATGGCTACACCTTC
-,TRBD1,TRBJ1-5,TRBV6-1,CATKLQGLNQPQHF,TGTGCCACCAAATTACAGGGGCTGAATCAGCCCCAGCATTTT
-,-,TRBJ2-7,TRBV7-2,CASSDYTQVNEQYF,TGTGCCAGCAGCGACTATACTCAGGTCAACGAGCAGTACTTC
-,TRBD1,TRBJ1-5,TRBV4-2,CASSQGQGQPQHF,TGTGCCAGCAGCCAAGGACAGGGCCAGCCCCAGCATTTT